These 29 T cell receptor beta chains were all obtained from the same sample, sequenced in a study of STAT5B mutations in CD4+ large granular lymphocyte leukemia. TCRdb keeps only in-frame clones here, not all; method: immunoSEQ multiplex PCR. The table lists about 33,000 clones, roughly 76% of them singletons. The sequencing input was CD4+ T cells from blood buffy coats. The receptors stem from a human donor in good health.

The CDR3 DNA sequence: TGTGCCAGCGACGCCGGGACAAGCCAAGAGACCCAGTACTTC. This encodes CASDAGTSQETQYF. The rearrangement links TRBV6-1 to TRBJ2-5; TRBD1 is a possible D gene (6 bases). Germline-derived CDR1 and CDR2 are MNHNS and SASEGT. This CDR3 is 14 amino acids long. V was pared by 8 bases and J by 1 base, with 14 bases between.

The chain has TRBV9 and TRBJ2-3, with 12 bases fitting TRBD2. CDR3 length equals 19 residues. The V gene end was trimmed by 0 bases and the J gene end by 6 bases; junction bases not matched to a gene: 14. CDR1 is SGDLS, CDR2 YYNGEE, per germline. The CDR3 reads CASSVAPLRLAGVVDTQYF. The DNA of the CDR3 is TGTGCCAGCAGCGTAGCACCACTGAGACTAGCGGGAGTGGTGGATACGCAGTATTTT.

The chain couples TRBV7-2 to TRBJ1-3, with D perhaps matching TRBD1 (6 bases). Trimming cost V 5 bases and J 0 bases, with 17 bases left between them. This CDR3 comprises 17 residues. Germline V lookup: CDR1 SGHTA, CDR2 FQGNSA. In DNA form, the CDR3 reads TGTGCCAGCAGCCCCATAGGGGGGGGGTCCTCTGGAAACACCATATATTTT. This gives the protein CASSPIGGGSSGNTIYF.

In this sample, this clone turned up once. The chain has TRBV6-5 and TRBJ2-5, with 8 nucleotides matching TRBD2. Per the germline V gene, CDR1 is MNHEY and CDR2 is SVGAGI. The CDR3 extends over 16 amino acids. Losses at the gene ends were 1 base for V and 5 bases for J; bases not matched to a gene: 9. CDR3: CASSYFGREGRETQYF. CDR3 DNA: TGTGCCAGCAGTTACTTCGGTCGGGAGGGCCGGGAGACCCAGTACTTC.

This clone was recorded once. The V gene is TRBV7-2, the J gene TRBJ2-5, with D unresolved. This CDR3 region has 13 residues. The V end lost 3 bases, the J end lost 5 bases, and 10 bases lay between the germline ends. Germline CDR1 reads SGHTA; CDR2 reads FQGNSA. CDR3 sequence reads: CASSLGLRETQYF. CDR3 coding DNA: TGTGCCAGCAGCTTGGGGTTACGGGAGACCCAGTACTTC.

J is TRBJ1-2 and V is TRBV5-1, with a tentative D call TRBD1 (5 bases). Trimming stripped 0 bases from V and 5 bases from J, with 8 bases between. There are 13 residues in the CDR3. CDR1 is SGHRS and CDR2 is YFSETQ in the germline V gene. The CDR3 nucleotides are TGCGCCAGCAGCTTGGAGGGGAAGTATGGCTACACCTTC. The encoded protein is CASSLEGKYGYTF.

The J gene is TRBJ2-7, the V gene TRBV7-2; D is possibly TRBD2 (5 bases). Per the germline V gene, CDR1 is SGHTA and CDR2 is FQGNSA. Trimming cost V 5 bases and J 4 bases, with 24 bases left between them. This CDR3 spans 17 amino acids. CDR3 DNA sequence: TGTGCCAGCAGCGCTAACCCGAGGAGGAGACCCCTTTACGAGCAGTACTTC. Residues: CASSANPRRRPLYEQYF.

This clone has just one count. The chain combines TRBV27 with TRBJ2-3; D is undetermined. Trimming removed 1 base from V and 1 base from J, with 3 bases in between. CDR3 size: 13 residues. Germline values: CDR1 MNHEY, CDR2 SMNVEV (reference sequence). CDR3 in amino acids: CASSLFRTDTQYF. Written as DNA, the CDR3 is TGTGCCAGCAGTTTATTTCGCACAGATACGCAGTATTTT.

This clone has only one observation. The chain has TRBV12-5 and TRBJ2-6; D perhaps matches TRBD1 (5 bases). Germline V gene sequence: CDR1 LGHNT, CDR2 FRNRAP. The CDR3 consists of 18 residues. V lost 0 bases to trimming and J lost 2 bases, with 14 bases between them. CDR3 protein: CASGLVLPRVPGANVLTF. The CDR3 region has the DNA TGTGCTAGTGGTTTGGTACTCCCCAGGGTTCCTGGGGCCAACGTCCTGACTTTC. Combining the CDR3 with reference TRBV12-5 and TRBJ2-6 gives the whole variable domain DARVTQTPRHKVTEMGQEVTMRCQPILGHNTVFWYRQTMMQGLELLAYFRNRAPLDDSGMPKDRFSAEMPDATLATLKIQPSEPRDSAVYFCASGLVLPRVPGANVLTFGAGSRLTVL.

Comment on this clone: The sample carries other DNA sequences with the same CDR3. The CDR3 sequence is CASSFGQASYEQYF. The CDR3 DNA follows: TGTGCCAGCAGCTTCGGACAGGCATCCTACGAGCAGTACTTC. The rearrangement links TRBV6-5 to TRBJ2-7; the match to TRBD1 covers 7 bases. Looked up from germline, CDR1 is MNHEY and CDR2 is SVGAGI. The V and J ends lost 6 bases and 1 base, in that order; junction bases with no gene match: 6. This CDR3 has 14 residues.

This chain uses TRBV19 with TRBJ1-4, with D perhaps matching TRBD1 (5 bases). Trimming took off 0 bases at V and 4 bases at J, with 6 bases between the two ends. The CDR3 is 14 residues long. Germline CDR1 is LNHDA and CDR2 is SQIVND (reference sequence). The CDR3 sequence: CASSIDGHNEKLFF. CDR3 nucleotide sequence: TGTGCCAGTAGTATAGACGGACATAATGAAAAACTGTTTTTT.

The CDR3 spells CASSFNPGGDEKLFF. CDR3 bases: TGTGCCAGCAGCTTTAATCCCGGGGGCGATGAAAAACTGTTTTTT. The chain uses TRBV7-2 and TRBJ1-4, with D maybe TRBD1 (6 bases). The V end was cut by 3 bases, the J end by 6 bases, with 14 bases between. The germline CDR1 and CDR2 sequences are SGHTA and FQGNSA. The CDR3 runs to 15 residues.

J is TRBJ1-1 and V is TRBV6-1, with 8 bases matching TRBD1. Trimming removed 6 bases from V and 5 bases from J; junction bases left unmatched: 8. The CDR3 runs 14 residues. CDR1 and CDR2 from the germline V gene are MNHNS and SASEGT. CDR3 bases: TGTGCCAGCAGGACAGGGGAAGGGGGAACTGAAGCTTTCTTT. It translates to CASRTGEGGTEAFF.

The chain joins TRBV7-2 to TRBJ2-1; 8 bases fit TRBD1. Germline V gene sequence: CDR1 SGHTA, CDR2 FQGNSA. J was trimmed by 6 bases and V by 5 bases; bases with no gene match: 9. This CDR3 region has 15 residues. The CDR3 reads CASSPRDRLGNEQFF. Here the CDR3 DNA reads TGTGCCAGCAGCCCGCGGGACAGGCTAGGCAATGAGCAGTTCTTC.

V is TRBV7-2 and J is TRBJ2-3; 11 nucleotides line up with TRBD1. V shed 0 bases and J 5 bases; nucleotides not matched to a gene: 7. This CDR3 has 17 residues. Germline-derived CDR1 and CDR2 are SGHTA and FQGNSA. The CDR3 is CASSLARGTGGIDTQYF. CDR3 DNA sequence: TGTGCCAGCAGCTTAGCGCGGGGGACAGGGGGGATAGATACGCAGTATTTT.

The chain links TRBV7-8 to TRBJ1-1; D unclear. V lost 2 bases and J 2 bases, leaving 15 bases between the germline ends. The germline gives CDR1 SGHVS, CDR2 FQNEAQ. This CDR3 comprises 16 residues. CDR3 nucleotide sequence: TGTGCCAGCAGCTTACCCCGGGGATGGAGCAACACTGAAGCTTTCTTT. Protein: CASSLPRGWSNTEAFF.

This chain connects TRBV6-5 to TRBJ1-2, with 7 bases matching TRBD1. CDR1 is MNHEY, CDR2 SVGAGI, per germline. V shed 6 bases and J 0 bases; nucleotides not matched to a gene: 1. There are 13 residues in the CDR3. The CDR3 DNA reads TGTGCCAGCAGAACAGGGGCTAACTATGGCTACACCTTC. This codes for CASRTGANYGYTF.

This rearrangement joins TRBV7-3 to TRBJ2-2; unclear D gene. This CDR3 region has 14 residues. The V end lost 2 bases, the J end lost 1 base, and 5 bases lay between the germline ends. Germline CDR1 reads SGHTA; CDR2 reads FQGTGA. The CDR3 spells CASSLLGNTGELFF. Written as DNA, the CDR3 is TGTGCCAGCAGCTTACTCGGGAACACCGGGGAGCTGTTTTTT.

A few counts support this clone. The gene calls are TRBV29-1 and TRBJ1-2; D might be TRBD1 (6 bases). The V end was cut by 2 bases, the J end by 2 bases, with 9 bases between. Germline V gene sequence: CDR1 SQVTM, CDR2 ANQGSEA. The CDR3 covers 13 residues. In DNA, the CDR3 is TGCAGCGTTGAAATCCAGGGGAACTATGGCTACACCTTC. Protein sequence: CSVEIQGNYGYTF.

The chain recombines TRBV16 with TRBJ1-2; perhaps TRBD1 as D (6 bases). Trimming cost V 4 bases and J 8 bases, with 26 bases left between them. Per germline, CDR1 KGHSY and CDR2 FQNENV. This CDR3 has 17 residues. CDR3 sequence (DNA): TGTGCCAGCAGCCCCAGACCCGGGAGGGAGACAGGCTCCGGCTACACCTTC. This gives the protein CASSPRPGRETGSGYTF.

The chain joins TRBV18 to TRBJ1-2, with D maybe TRBD1 (5 bases). Looked up from germline, CDR1 is KGHSH and CDR2 is LQKENI. Trimming stripped 3 bases from V and 4 bases from J, with 15 bases between. The CDR3 runs 15 residues. The CDR3 nucleotides read TGTGCCAGCTCACCCCAGGACAACGACGTCTATGGCTACACCTTC. Protein sequence: CASSPQDNDVYGYTF.

The V gene is TRBV7-6, the J gene TRBJ1-2; 12 nucleotides match TRBD1. The CDR3 consists of 14 residues. The V gene's germline CDR1 is SGHVS and CDR2 FNYEAQ. The V segment lost 1 base and the J segment 7 bases; nucleotides outside the gene matches: 1. In DNA form, the CDR3 reads TGTGCCAGCAGCTTAGGGGGACAGGGGGCTGGCTACACCTTC. This gives the protein CASSLGGQGAGYTF.

This clone has just a few counts. The gene calls are TRBV10-3 and TRBJ2-2; 7 nucleotides match TRBD2. CDR3 length equals 13 residues. Germline CDR1 and CDR2: ENHRY and SYGVKD. The trim removed 6 bases at V and 3 bases at J, leaving 1 base unmatched. The CDR3 region has the DNA TGTGCCATCAGGGCGGGAGACACCGGGGAGCTGTTTTTT. Amino acids: CAIRAGDTGELFF.

The V and J genes are TRBV28 and TRBJ1-4; D unclear. V was pared by 4 bases and J by 5 bases, with 14 bases between. This CDR3 spans 15 amino acids. CDR1 is MDHEN and CDR2 is SYDVKM in the germline V gene. The CDR3 region has the DNA TGTGCCAGCAGTTCCCCGGCAGGTTTGAATGAAAAACTGTTTTTT. This gives the protein CASSSPAGLNEKLFF.

This chain links TRBV7-2 with TRBJ2-1; 11 bases are shared with TRBD2. The germline V gene has CDR1 SGHTA and CDR2 FQGNSA. This CDR3 spans 16 amino acids. The junction had 10 bases not matched to a gene; V was cut back by 5 bases and J by 7 bases. The CDR3 DNA follows: TGTGCCAGCAGCCCCAGGGGACTAGCGGAAACTAATGAGCAGTTCTTC. Its protein product is CASSPRGLAETNEQFF.

The table lists this clone with a count of one. The chain has TRBV9 and TRBJ2-7; 10 positions agree with TRBD2. V lost 0 bases to trimming and J lost 2 bases; unmatched junction nucleotides: 5. The CDR3 has 16 residues. Germline V CDR1 and CDR2: SGDLS, YYNGEE. CDR3 DNA: TGTGCCAGCAGCGTAGCTAGCGGGAGTTCCACCTACGAGCAGTACTTC. This encodes CASSVASGSSTYEQYF.

A note on this clone: An end of the junction differs from the germline gene, which may be a read error. V and J are TRBV20-1 and TRBJ1-2, with D hard to call. The length of the CDR3 is 10 residues. CDR1 is DFQATT, CDR2 SNEGSKA, per germline (reference sequence). The CDR3 sequence: CSARAGGHTF. The DNA of the CDR3 is TGCAGTGCTAGAGCGGGTGGCCACACCTTC.

The chain joins TRBV4-3 to TRBJ2-3; 13 bases line up with TRBD2. This CDR3 has 19 amino acids. In germline, CDR1 is LGHNA, CDR2 YSLEER. The V and J ends lost 3 bases and 1 base, in that order; junction bases with no gene match: 10. CDR3 amino acids: CASSQGYGTSGIRTDTQYF. The CDR3 DNA sequence: TGCGCCAGCAGCCAGGGATATGGGACTAGCGGGATTCGCACAGATACGCAGTATTTT.

This chain links TRBV4-2 with TRBJ2-7, with D unclear. The germline V gene encodes CDR1 LGHNA and CDR2 YNFKEQ. The V end lost 8 bases, the J end lost 5 bases, and 25 bases lay between the germline ends. CDR3 size: 16 residues. The CDR3 loop is CASSSPGISPDHEQYF. In DNA, the CDR3 is TGTGCCAGCTCGTCCCCCGGAATTTCTCCGGACCACGAGCAGTACTTC.